The rows below give T cell receptor beta chains drawn from one sample of a study of blood T cell repertoires in COVID-19. Clones were sequenced by immunoSEQ multiplex PCR, and TCRdb holds only the in-frame ones, with some missing. The sample has hundreds of thousands of clones; about 80% are singletons. Specimen: PBMCs or T cells enriched from blood (not recorded which). All receptors come from a young man with acute COVID-19. The CDR3 runs from the conserved cysteine through the conserved F or W. Each record gives: J gene, V gene, D gene, clone size, CDR3 protein, CDR3 DNA. D genes are given only for firm matches. Expanded clones are given a class, and other clones once, few, many or no size at all.

j_gene: TRBJ1-1
v_gene: TRBV28
d_gene: NA
abundance: NA
CDR3aa: CASSLGQGFRTEAFF
CDR3nt: TGTGCCAGCAGTTTAGGGCAGGGTTTCCGCACTGAAGCTTTCTTT

j_gene: TRBJ2-3
v_gene: TRBV6-2/TRBV6-3
d_gene: TRBD2
abundance: NA
CDR3aa: CASSPRGGTDTQYF
CDR3nt: TGTGCCAGCAGCCCTCGGGGGGGCACAGATACGCAGTATTTT

j_gene: TRBJ2-2
v_gene: TRBV19
d_gene: TRBD1
abundance: few
CDR3aa: CASSIGTGYTGELFF
CDR3nt: TGTGCCAGTAGTATAGGGACAGGCTACACCGGGGAGCTGTTTTTT

j_gene: TRBJ2-5
v_gene: TRBV19
d_gene: NA
abundance: NA
CDR3aa: CASAQREIFGTQYF
CDR3nt: TGTGCCTCCGCCCAGCGCGAGATTTTTGGGACCCAGTACTTC

j_gene: TRBJ2-3
v_gene: TRBV7-2
d_gene: TRBD2
abundance: NA
CDR3aa: CASSLLAAGGPKDTQYF
CDR3nt: TGTGCCAGCAGCCTTCTTGCTGCGGGAGGGCCGAAGGATACGCAGTATTTT

j_gene: TRBJ1-3
v_gene: TRBV11-2
d_gene: NA
abundance: NA
CDR3aa: CASSLGLFSGNTIYF
CDR3nt: TGTGCCAGCAGCTTGGGACTCTTTTCTGGAAACACCATATATTTT

j_gene: TRBJ1-6
v_gene: TRBV6-5
d_gene: NA
abundance: NA
CDR3aa: CASSYGATYSPLHF
CDR3nt: TGTGCCAGCAGTTACGGGGCCACTTATTCACCCCTCCACTTT

j_gene: TRBJ2-1
v_gene: TRBV13
d_gene: NA
abundance: NA
CDR3aa: CASSPDPTRAYNEQFF
CDR3nt: TGTGCCAGCAGCCCAGACCCGACACGAGCATACAATGAGCAGTTCTTC

j_gene: TRBJ1-5
v_gene: TRBV28
d_gene: NA
abundance: NA
CDR3aa: CASSLYNTNQPQHF
CDR3nt: TGTGCCAGCAGTTTATACAACACGAATCAGCCCCAGCATTTT

j_gene: TRBJ1-1
v_gene: TRBV7-2
d_gene: NA
abundance: NA
CDR3aa: CASSATGWVTEAFF
CDR3nt: TGTGCCAGCAGCGCTACAGGGTGGGTCACTGAAGCTTTCTTT

j_gene: TRBJ2-2
v_gene: TRBV5-1
d_gene: TRBD1
abundance: NA
CDR3aa: CASSPTGYTGELFF
CDR3nt: TGCGCCAGCAGCCCGACAGGGTACACCGGGGAGCTGTTTTTT

j_gene: TRBJ2-1
v_gene: TRBV24-1
d_gene: NA
abundance: NA
CDR3aa: CATSDFGGGALIDEQFF
CDR3nt: TGTGCCACCAGTGATTTCGGGGGTGGGGCACTTATCGATGAGCAGTTCTTC

j_gene: TRBJ2-1
v_gene: TRBV9
d_gene: NA
abundance: NA
CDR3aa: CASSASYNEQFF
CDR3nt: TGTGCCAGCAGCGCATCCTACAATGAGCAGTTCTTC

j_gene: TRBJ1-5
v_gene: TRBV10-1
d_gene: TRBD1
abundance: NA
CDR3aa: CASSLGQNQPQHF
CDR3nt: TGCGCCAGCAGTTTGGGACAGAATCAGCCCCAGCATTTT

j_gene: TRBJ2-5
v_gene: TRBV2
d_gene: TRBD2
abundance: NA
CDR3aa: CASRQWGGTQYF
CDR3nt: TGTGCCAGCAGGCAATGGGGGGGGACCCAGTACTTC

j_gene: TRBJ1-5
v_gene: TRBV6-1
d_gene: TRBD1
abundance: NA
CDR3aa: CASSEAVRGLWQPQHF
CDR3nt: TGTGCCAGCAGTGAAGCGGTCAGGGGGCTTTGGCAGCCCCAGCATTTT

j_gene: TRBJ1-1
v_gene: TRBV9
d_gene: NA
abundance: few
CDR3aa: CASSVARAYTEAFF
CDR3nt: TGTGCCAGCAGCGTAGCCAGGGCTTACACTGAAGCTTTCTTT

j_gene: TRBJ1-1
v_gene: TRBV9
d_gene: NA
abundance: NA
CDR3aa: CASSPSTSPGEAFF
CDR3nt: TGTGCCAGCAGCCCCTCCACCTCACCGGGGGAGGCTTTCTTT

j_gene: TRBJ1-2
v_gene: TRBV19
d_gene: TRBD1
abundance: NA
CDR3aa: CASSTLPGQPYGYTF
CDR3nt: TGTGCCAGTAGTACCTTACCGGGACAGCCCTATGGCTACACCTTC

j_gene: TRBJ1-1
v_gene: TRBV11-2
d_gene: NA
abundance: NA
CDR3aa: CASSSSRQRVTEAFF
CDR3nt: TGTGCCAGCAGCTCCTCTCGACAGCGGGTCACTGAAGCTTTCTTT

j_gene: TRBJ2-1
v_gene: TRBV6-5
d_gene: TRBD2
abundance: NA
CDR3aa: CAGGRTSGGDEQFF
CDR3nt: TGTGCCGGTGGTCGGACTAGCGGGGGAGATGAGCAGTTCTTC

j_gene: TRBJ2-6
v_gene: TRBV11-2
d_gene: NA
abundance: NA
CDR3aa: CASRNTGANVLTF
CDR3nt: TGTGCCAGCAGAAACACTGGGGCCAACGTCCTGACTTTC

j_gene: TRBJ2-1
v_gene: TRBV5-1
d_gene: TRBD1
abundance: NA
CDR3aa: CASSSSGTGSEQFF
CDR3nt: TGCGCCAGCAGCTCCTCCGGGACAGGGAGTGAGCAGTTCTTC

j_gene: TRBJ1-1
v_gene: TRBV19
d_gene: NA
abundance: NA
CDR3aa: CASRSSAEIEAFF
CDR3nt: TGTGCCAGTAGATCCTCGGCGGAGATTGAAGCTTTCTTT

j_gene: TRBJ1-4
v_gene: TRBV9
d_gene: NA
abundance: NA
CDR3aa: CASSSRTYPNEKLFF
CDR3nt: TGTGCCAGCAGCTCAAGGACATACCCCAATGAAAAACTGTTTTTT

j_gene: TRBJ1-1
v_gene: TRBV11-3
d_gene: TRBD1
abundance: NA
CDR3aa: CASRGDRGDPTEAFF
CDR3nt: TGTGCCAGCAGGGGGGACAGGGGGGACCCCACTGAAGCTTTCTTT

j_gene: TRBJ2-6
v_gene: TRBV28
d_gene: NA
abundance: NA
CDR3aa: CASSLHRDSTGANVLTF
CDR3nt: TGTGCCAGCAGTTTGCACAGGGATTCGACTGGGGCCAACGTCCTGACTTTC

j_gene: TRBJ1-5
v_gene: TRBV2
d_gene: NA
abundance: once
CDR3aa: CASSETGLREQPQHF
CDR3nt: TGTGCCAGCAGTGAAACAGGGTTACGAGAACAGCCCCAGCATTTT

j_gene: TRBJ2-1
v_gene: TRBV11-3
d_gene: TRBD2
abundance: NA
CDR3aa: CASSLEGTSIFDEQFF
CDR3nt: TGTGCCAGCAGCTTAGAGGGGACTAGCATCTTCGATGAGCAGTTCTTC

j_gene: TRBJ1-1
v_gene: TRBV11-3
d_gene: NA
abundance: few
CDR3aa: CASSLDPGRNTEAFF
CDR3nt: TGTGCCAGCAGCTTAGACCCGGGGAGAAACACTGAAGCTTTCTTT

j_gene: TRBJ2-3
v_gene: TRBV10-3
d_gene: TRBD1
abundance: NA
CDR3aa: CAIEKSGTGGFWTDTQYF
CDR3nt: TGTGCCATAGAGAAATCCGGGACAGGGGGCTTTTGGACAGATACGCAGTATTTT

j_gene: TRBJ1-6
v_gene: TRBV7-3
d_gene: NA
abundance: NA
CDR3aa: CASSLTPTVGSPLHF
CDR3nt: TGTGCCAGCAGCTTAACTCCCACAGTTGGATCACCCCTCCACTTT

j_gene: TRBJ1-5
v_gene: TRBV5-1
d_gene: NA
abundance: NA
CDR3aa: CASNFTRGHQPQHF
CDR3nt: TGCGCCAGCAACTTTACCAGGGGCCATCAGCCCCAGCATTTT

j_gene: TRBJ2-3
v_gene: TRBV10-3
d_gene: TRBD1
abundance: NA
CDR3aa: CATGQDTDTQYF
CDR3nt: TGTGCCACCGGACAGGACACAGATACGCAGTATTTT

j_gene: TRBJ1-1
v_gene: TRBV25-1
d_gene: NA
abundance: NA
CDR3aa: CASTLTDGSTEAFF
CDR3nt: TGTGCCAGCACCTTAACTGACGGGAGCACTGAAGCTTTCTTT

j_gene: TRBJ1-1
v_gene: TRBV5-1
d_gene: NA
abundance: NA
CDR3aa: CASSSPGAGDFQRAFF
CDR3nt: TGCGCCAGCAGCTCCCCCGGGGCAGGGGATTTCCAAAGAGCTTTCTTT

j_gene: TRBJ2-4
v_gene: TRBV3-1/TRBV3-2
d_gene: NA
abundance: NA
CDR3aa: CASSQVYRPKNIQYF
CDR3nt: TGTGCCAGCAGCCAAGTTTACAGGCCAAAAAACATTCAGTACTTC

j_gene: TRBJ1-4
v_gene: TRBV29-1
d_gene: NA
abundance: NA
CDR3aa: CSGRGGGKLFF
CDR3nt: TGCAGCGGACGGGGAGGCGGAAAACTGTTTTTT

j_gene: TRBJ1-5
v_gene: TRBV5-6
d_gene: TRBD1
abundance: NA
CDR3aa: CASSLDRGQPQHF
CDR3nt: TGTGCCAGCAGCTTGGACAGGGGTCAGCCCCAGCATTTT

j_gene: TRBJ1-1
v_gene: TRBV5-1
d_gene: NA
abundance: NA
CDR3aa: CASRLGGGTEAFF
CDR3nt: TGTGCCAGCAGGCTCGGGGGTGGCACTGAAGCTTTCTTT

j_gene: TRBJ2-4
v_gene: TRBV29-1
d_gene: TRBD1
abundance: NA
CDR3aa: CSAGQVDIQYF
CDR3nt: TGCAGCGCGGGACAGGTAGACATTCAGTACTTC

j_gene: TRBJ2-5
v_gene: TRBV29-1
d_gene: TRBD2
abundance: NA
CDR3aa: CSATSGRGSETQYF
CDR3nt: TGCAGCGCAACTAGCGGGAGGGGGTCAGAGACCCAGTACTTC

j_gene: TRBJ1-6
v_gene: TRBV19
d_gene: TRBD1
abundance: NA
CDR3aa: CASSIEGGYSPLHF
CDR3nt: TGTGCCAGTAGTATAGAAGGGGGCTATTCACCCCTCCACTTT

j_gene: TRBJ2-5
v_gene: TRBV7-8
d_gene: TRBD2
abundance: NA
CDR3aa: CASSSPPVGGGVGETQYF
CDR3nt: TGTGCCAGCAGCTCCCCCCCGGTGGGCGGGGGAGTTGGAGAGACCCAGTACTTC

j_gene: TRBJ2-3
v_gene: TRBV28
d_gene: TRBD1
abundance: NA
CDR3aa: CASSSAGQGSTDTQYF
CDR3nt: TGTGCCAGCAGTTCTGCGGGACAGGGGAGCACAGATACGCAGTATTTT

j_gene: TRBJ2-2
v_gene: TRBV10-3
d_gene: TRBD2
abundance: NA
CDR3aa: CAIRETSGTGELFF
CDR3nt: TGTGCCATCAGAGAGACTAGCGGGACCGGGGAGCTGTTTTTT

j_gene: TRBJ1-3
v_gene: TRBV19
d_gene: TRBD1
abundance: NA
CDR3aa: CASRLPPTGGGGNTIYF
CDR3nt: TGTGCCAGTAGATTACCTCCGACAGGGGGAGGTGGAAACACCATATATTTT

j_gene: TRBJ2-1
v_gene: TRBV5-1
d_gene: TRBD2
abundance: once
CDR3aa: CASSNRLAGVNEQFF
CDR3nt: TGTGCCAGCAGCAATCGACTAGCGGGTGTCAATGAGCAGTTCTTC

j_gene: TRBJ2-5
v_gene: TRBV18
d_gene: NA
abundance: NA
CDR3aa: CASSESRLETQYF
CDR3nt: TGTGCCAGCTCAGAATCACGGTTGGAGACCCAGTACTTC

j_gene: TRBJ2-1
v_gene: TRBV7-2
d_gene: NA
abundance: NA
CDR3aa: CASSLSTYYNEQFF
CDR3nt: TGTGCCAGCAGCTTATCCACTTACTACAATGAGCAGTTCTTC

j_gene: TRBJ1-5
v_gene: TRBV5-1
d_gene: NA
abundance: NA
CDR3aa: CASSVRTENSNQPQHF
CDR3nt: TGCGCCAGCAGCGTAAGGACAGAAAATAGCAATCAGCCCCAGCATTTT

j_gene: TRBJ1-2
v_gene: TRBV5-1
d_gene: NA
abundance: once
CDR3aa: CASSFGEGRLDGYTF
CDR3nt: TGCGCCAGCAGCTTCGGGGAGGGTCGGCTTGATGGCTACACCTTC

j_gene: TRBJ1-1
v_gene: TRBV19
d_gene: NA
abundance: NA
CDR3aa: CASSERGRDTEAFF
CDR3nt: TGTGCCAGTAGTGAACGGGGGAGAGACACTGAAGCTTTCTTT

j_gene: TRBJ2-1
v_gene: TRBV9
d_gene: TRBD1
abundance: NA
CDR3aa: CASSLTGQGNNEQFF
CDR3nt: TGTGCCAGCAGCTTAACGGGACAGGGAAACAATGAGCAGTTCTTC

j_gene: TRBJ1-6
v_gene: TRBV6-5
d_gene: NA
abundance: NA
CDR3aa: CASRPGGAFSPLHF
CDR3nt: TGTGCCAGCAGGCCAGGCGGGGCTTTTTCACCCCTCCACTTT

j_gene: TRBJ2-6
v_gene: TRBV25-1
d_gene: TRBD1
abundance: NA
CDR3aa: CASGGTGPEYGANVLTF
CDR3nt: TGTGCCAGTGGAGGGACAGGGCCCGAATATGGGGCCAACGTCCTGACTTTC

j_gene: TRBJ1-5
v_gene: TRBV19
d_gene: NA
abundance: NA
CDR3aa: CASTKAGASGNQPQHF
CDR3nt: TGTGCCAGTACAAAAGCAGGGGCTTCGGGCAATCAGCCCCAGCATTTT

j_gene: TRBJ2-2
v_gene: TRBV5-1
d_gene: TRBD2
abundance: once
CDR3aa: CASKGLAGPTGELFF
CDR3nt: TGCGCCAGCAAGGGGCTAGCGGGGCCCACCGGGGAGCTGTTTTTT